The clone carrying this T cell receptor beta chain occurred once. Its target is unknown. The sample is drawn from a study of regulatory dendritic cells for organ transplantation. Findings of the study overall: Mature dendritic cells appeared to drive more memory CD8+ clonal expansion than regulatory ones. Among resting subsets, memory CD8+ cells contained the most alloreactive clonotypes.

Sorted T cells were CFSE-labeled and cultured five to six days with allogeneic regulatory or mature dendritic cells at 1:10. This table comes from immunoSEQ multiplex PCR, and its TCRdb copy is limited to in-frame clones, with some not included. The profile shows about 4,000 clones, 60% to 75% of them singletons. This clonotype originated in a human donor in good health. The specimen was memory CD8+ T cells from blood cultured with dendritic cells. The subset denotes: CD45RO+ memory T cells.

CDR3 in DNA: TGCGCCAGCAGCCCCTGGGAGGCCAATGAGCAGTTCTTC. Encoded protein: CASSPWEANEQFF. V usage is TRBV4-3 and J usage is TRBJ2-1; tentative D call: TRBD2 (6 bases). V shed 4 bases and J shed 6 bases, with 10 bases lying between them. CDR3 length: 13 residues. Germline V gene lookup returns CDR1 LGHNA and CDR2 YSLEER.